The 27 T cell receptor beta chains listed next were all sequenced from one sample in a study of shared clonotypes between healthy human individuals. The data were produced by immunoSEQ multiplex PCR, yet TCRdb's version contains in-frame clones alone and is incomplete. This table holds nearly 1,000,000 clones, around 80% found once. Sequenced: memory CD4+ T cells sorted from blood. This sample's subset: CD45RA-negative fraction. Receptors originate from a man aged 18 to 30 in good health.

The chain recombines TRBV7-8 with TRBJ1-5; no reliable D call. The CDR3 length is 14 residues. The germline gives CDR1 SGHVS, CDR2 FQNEAQ. Trimming pared 1 base from V and 8 bases from J, leaving 12 bases between. CDR3 nucleotides: TGTGCCAGCAGCTTAGTAGGAAGATTTGAGCCCCAGCATTTT. Its translation: CASSLVGRFEPQHF.

In this sample, this clone turned up a few times. DNA for the CDR3: TGTGCCAGCAGTATCTTAGCGGGATTAGGGGAGACCCAGTACTTC. The encoded protein is CASSILAGLGETQYF. This sequence joins TRBV2 and TRBJ2-5; 8 bases agree with TRBD2. This CDR3 comprises 15 residues. Germline V gene sequence: CDR1 SNHLY, CDR2 FYNNEI. V shed 5 bases and J 5 bases; nucleotides not matched to a gene: 10. The full variable domain, completed using reference TRBV2 and TRBJ2-5, is EPEVTQTPSHQVTQMGQEVILRCVPISNHLYFYWYRQILGQKVEFLVSFYNNEISEKSEIFDDQFSVERPDGSNFTLKIRSTKLEDSAMYFCASSILAGLGETQYFGPGTRLLVL.

V and J are TRBV7-6 and TRBJ1-4; weak D call: TRBD1 (6 bases). CDR1 is SGHVS and CDR2 is FNYEAQ in the germline V gene. This CDR3 is built from 15 residues. Trimming stripped 4 bases from V and 4 bases from J, with 13 bases between. The CDR3 nucleotides are TGTGCCAGCAGCTCCGGGGGGGGCCTTAATGAAAAACTGTTTTTT. It specifies CASSSGGGLNEKLFF.

This clone has just a few counts. The sample holds other DNA sequences that translate to the same CDR3. The gene calls are TRBV18 and TRBJ2-7; 10 bases agree with TRBD2. Trimming took 3 bases from V and 6 from J; bases not matched to a gene: 5. This CDR3 has 14 amino acids. CDR1 KGHSH and CDR2 LQKENI come from the germline V gene. CDR3 nucleotide sequence: TGTGCCAGCTCACCCCCTAGCGGGGGAGTCGAGCAGTACTTC. Amino acids: CASSPPSGGVEQYF.

The chain links TRBV4-1 to TRBJ1-3, with a possible D match to TRBD1 (6 bases). CDR3 length equals 11 residues. From germline, CDR1 is MGHRA and CDR2 YSYEKL. Trimming removed 1 base at V and 13 bases at J, with 8 bases between. CDR3 amino acids: CASSQGGTIYF. CDR3 nucleotides: TGCGCCAGCAGCCAAGGGGGGACAATATATTTT.

V gene TRBV10-2 combines with J gene TRBJ1-5; D is perhaps TRBD1 (5 bases). This CDR3 region has 14 residues. In germline, CDR1 is WSHSY, CDR2 SAAADI. Trimming removed 2 bases at V and 6 bases at J, with 11 bases between. DNA of the CDR3: TGCGCCAGCAGTGAGGGGGCTGGGAGTCAGCCCCAGCATTTT. It specifies CASSEGAGSQPQHF.

Notes on this clone: A read error may be the cause here, since a much bigger clone is one base away. The rearrangement joins TRBV7-2 to TRBJ1-1; 9 bases match TRBD1. V dropped 5 bases and J dropped 1; count of bases not matched to a gene: 2. Germline V CDR1 and CDR2: SGHTA, FQGNSA. The CDR3 length is 14 residues. The CDR3 protein is CASSRDRANTEAFF. The CDR3 nucleotides read TGTGCCAGCAGCCGGGACAGGGCGAACACTGAAGCTTTCTTT. The full variable domain, with the rest looked up from reference TRBV7-2 and TRBJ1-1, is GAGVSQSPSNKVTEKGKDVELRCDPISGHTALYWYRQSLGQGLEFLIYFQGNSAPDKSGLPSDRFSAERTGGSVSTLTIQRTQQEDSAVYLCASSRDRANTEAFFGQGTRLTVV.

This chain joins TRBV11-2 and TRBJ1-6, with no clear D. This CDR3 has 12 amino acids. The germline gives CDR1 SGHAT, CDR2 FQNNGV. Trimming shortened V by 5 bases and J by 9 bases, and 8 bases separated the two germline ends. Here the CDR3 reads CASSPSRSPLHF. The CDR3 DNA reads TGTGCCAGCAGCCCATCCCGTTCACCCCTCCACTTT.

The genes are TRBV11-2 and TRBJ2-5; D is unresolved. This CDR3 spans 15 amino acids. Germline CDR1 reads SGHAT; CDR2 reads FQNNGV. Trimming took off 5 bases at V and 2 bases at J, with 15 bases between the two ends. The CDR3: CASSPGSARQETQYF. The CDR3 nucleotides read TGTGCCAGCAGCCCAGGCTCGGCGAGACAAGAGACCCAGTACTTC.

This clone appeared once. CDR3 nucleotides: TGCGCCAGCAGCCAAGATACGTCTCGGGCCGTGAACACTGAAGCTTTCTTT. This gives the protein CASSQDTSRAVNTEAFF. The chain combines TRBV4-1 with TRBJ1-1; unclear D gene. This CDR3 contains 17 residues. Germline V CDR1 and CDR2: MGHRA, YSYEKL. Trimming cost V 0 bases and J 0 bases, with 14 bases left between them.

The rearrangement joins TRBV14 to TRBJ2-7, with 11 bases matching TRBD2. Germline V gene lookup returns CDR1 SGHDN and CDR2 FVKESK. J gave up 2 bases and V 6 bases, and 0 bases lay outside the gene matches. The CDR3 sequence is 13 residues long. This CDR3 is CASRLAGAYEQYF. The CDR3, as DNA: TGTGCCAGCAGACTAGCGGGGGCCTACGAGCAGTACTTC.

This clone was detected only a few times. The chain recombines TRBV11-3 with TRBJ2-2; 7 bases are shared with TRBD1. With 0 bases clipped from V and 6 bases from J, the junction kept 1 base outside the gene matches. Germline assignment: CDR1 SGHNT and CDR2 YENEEA. The CDR3 is made up of 14 amino acids. The CDR3 DNA reads as TGTGCCAGCAGCTTAGATGGGACAGCCGGGGAGCTGTTTTTT. Amino acid sequence: CASSLDGTAGELFF.

The chain combines TRBV29-1 with TRBJ2-1; 8 bases match TRBD1. Per germline, CDR1 SQVTM and CDR2 ANQGSEA. V trimming: 5 bases; J trimming: 0 bases; junction bases outside the gene matches: 6. The CDR3 runs 15 residues. The CDR3 protein is CSVWTGFSSYNEQFF. CDR3 DNA sequence: TGCAGCGTTTGGACAGGGTTTAGCTCCTACAATGAGCAGTTCTTC.

The chain joins TRBV7-2 to TRBJ1-2, with 8 bases fitting TRBD1. Looked up from germline, CDR1 is SGHTA and CDR2 is FQGNSA. Trimming cost V 5 bases and J 3 bases; bases outside gene matches: 8. This CDR3 has 15 amino acids. The CDR3 DNA follows: TGTGCCAGCAGCCCAAAGACAGGGGATTACTATGGCTACACCTTC. This gives the protein CASSPKTGDYYGYTF.

V gene TRBV14 combines with J gene TRBJ2-1; D remains ambiguous. Trimming left V 5 bases short and J 0 bases short, with 11 bases between. CDR1 SGHDN and CDR2 FVKESK come from the germline V gene. The CDR3 is made up of 15 amino acids. The CDR3 spells CASSYDLNSYNEQFF. Written as DNA, the CDR3 is TGTGCCAGCAGCTATGACTTGAACTCCTACAATGAGCAGTTCTTC.

The chain links TRBV6-1 to TRBJ2-7; 7 nucleotides agree with TRBD1. The CDR3 spans 20 residues. The ends lost 0 bases at V and 1 base at J; junction bases unmatched: 18. Germline-derived CDR1 and CDR2 are MNHNS and SASEGT. CDR3 region: CASSEAPTITSGTESYEQYF. The CDR3 DNA reads as TGTGCCAGCAGTGAAGCGCCGACGATAACCTCCGGGACAGAATCCTACGAGCAGTACTTC.

The rearrangement links TRBV5-6 to TRBJ1-2; D gene uncertain. CDR3 size: 12 residues. Germline V CDR1 and CDR2: SGHDT, YYEEEE. V shed 0 bases and J shed 3 bases, with 3 bases lying between them. CDR3 loop: CASSLGDYGYTF. Here the CDR3 DNA reads TGTGCCAGCAGCTTGGGTGACTATGGCTACACCTTC.

This clone was observed a few times. V is TRBV30 and J is TRBJ1-5, with D maybe TRBD1 (6 bases). Deletions cut 2 bases from V and 8 bases from J, with 13 bases between. CDR1 GTSNPN and CDR2 SVGIG come from the germline V gene (reference sequence). This CDR3 is 13 amino acids long. The CDR3 sequence: CAWSQQGREPQHF. The CDR3 bases are TGTGCCTGGAGTCAACAGGGTAGAGAGCCCCAGCATTTT.

J is TRBJ2-1 and V is TRBV5-1, with TRBD2 identical over 14 bases. Trimming at V came to 4 bases and at J to 7 bases, leaving 4 bases not matched to a gene. Germline V gene sequence: CDR1 SGHRS, CDR2 YFSETQ. CDR3 length equals 15 residues. For the CDR3, the DNA is TGCGCCAGCAGCCAGACTAGCGGGAGGGCTAATGAGCAGTTCTTC. Translation: CASSQTSGRANEQFF.

The chain is built from TRBV6-1 and TRBJ2-3, with a tentative D call TRBD2 (5 bases). V was pared by 7 bases and J by 0 bases, with 11 bases between. This CDR3 has 14 amino acids. Germline CDR1 is MNHNS and CDR2 is SASEGT. The CDR3 nucleotides read TGTGCCAGCACCTGGACTGGCAGCACAGATACGCAGTATTTT. This gives the protein CASTWTGSTDTQYF.

This clone was recorded a few times. V and J are TRBV5-5 and TRBJ2-3, with 12 bases that match TRBD1. The V segment lost 0 bases and the J segment 4 bases; nucleotides outside the gene matches: 6. The CDR3 has 17 residues. Per germline, CDR1 SGHKS and CDR2 YYEKEE (reference sequence). CDR3 protein: CASSLAGTGGAADTQYF. The CDR3 DNA reads as TGTGCCAGCAGCTTGGCCGGGACAGGGGGCGCAGCAGATACGCAGTATTTT.

The chain joins TRBV27 to TRBJ2-7, with TRBD2 identical over 9 bases. CDR3 length: 15 residues. J was trimmed by 3 bases and V by 2 bases; bases with no gene match: 5. The germline gives CDR1 MNHEY, CDR2 SMNVEV (reference sequence). CDR3 region: CASSLVGTSHYEQYF. CDR3 DNA: TGTGCCAGCAGTTTAGTGGGGACTAGCCACTACGAGCAGTACTTC.

The chain links TRBV27 to TRBJ1-6; weak D call: TRBD1 (6 bases). Germline values: CDR1 MNHEY, CDR2 SMNVEV (reference sequence). Trimming stripped 2 bases from V and 13 bases from J, with 18 bases between. The CDR3 has 15 amino acids. CDR3 in amino acids: CASSLLDRPGLPLHF. CDR3 bases: TGTGCCAGCAGTTTACTGGACAGACCGGGGCTTCCCCTCCACTTT.

V usage is TRBV4-1 and J usage is TRBJ1-1; D might be TRBD1 (5 bases). CDR1 and CDR2 from the germline V gene are MGHRA and YSYEKL. V was clipped by 2 bases and J by 3 bases, with 13 bases between them. The CDR3 length is 15 residues. The DNA for the CDR3 is TGCGCCAGCAGCCAACTGCCCGGGGGAGACACTGAAGCTTTCTTT. It is translated as CASSQLPGGDTEAFF.

The table lists this clone with a few counts. The rearrangement joins TRBV5-1 to TRBJ2-2; 8 bases align to TRBD2. The trim removed 0 bases at V and 3 bases at J, leaving 4 bases unmatched. This CDR3 has 16 amino acids. Germline V gene sequence: CDR1 SGHRS, CDR2 YFSETQ. DNA for the CDR3: TGCGCCAGCAGCTTGGTTCCAGCGGGGGACACCGGGGAGCTGTTTTTT. It translates to CASSLVPAGDTGELFF. Supplemented by reference TRBV5-1 and TRBJ2-2, the full variable domain reads KAGVTQTPRYLIKTRGQQVTLSCSPISGHRSVSWYQQTPGQGLQFLFEYFSETQRNKGNFPGRFSGRQFSNSRSEMNVSTLELGDSALYLCASSLVPAGDTGELFFGEGSRLTVL.

V usage is TRBV30 and J usage is TRBJ1-2; D may be TRBD1 (5 bases). Germline values: CDR1 GTSNPN, CDR2 SVGIG (reference sequence). This CDR3 has 12 amino acids. V lost 3 bases and J 5 bases, leaving 10 bases between the germline ends. CDR3 nucleotides: TGTGCCTGGAGCTCGGGACGATATGGCTACACCTTC. Encoded protein: CAWSSGRYGYTF.

This clone was detected ten times or more. The sample contains more than one DNA sequence encoding this CDR3. This chain uses TRBV9 with TRBJ1-2, with D tentatively TRBD1 (5 bases). Germline CDR1 SGDLS, CDR2 YYNGEE. V was shortened by 0 bases and J by 3 bases, with 9 bases between the two germline ends. The CDR3 loop spans 14 amino acids. The chain's CDR3 is CASSVARVDYGYTF. DNA of the CDR3: TGTGCCAGCAGCGTAGCCAGGGTCGACTATGGCTACACCTTC.